What follows describes a single TCR beta chain. CDR1 SGDLS and CDR2 YYNGEE come from the germline V gene. The CDR3 sequence is 14 residues long. Trimming took 4 bases from V and 1 from J, leaving 11 bases between them. This sample stems from a study of Graves' ophthalmopathy and Graves' hyperthyroidism. At the level of the study: Before any treatment was given, at initial diagnosis, peripheral blood was collected.

Amplification from RNA transcripts yielded the TCR beta CDR3 regions. HTBI primers were used in a first-round RT-PCR, which preceded a second-round multiplex PCR. TCRdb re-derived calls from the multiplex PCR reads in MiXCR, one entry per CDR3 protein. The sample has approximately 160,000 distinct CDR3 sequences, roughly 36% seen once. This chain joins TRBV9 and TRBJ1-1; unclear D gene. This receptor was obtained from a man aged 25 to 45 with Graves' ophthalmopathy. The source material was peripheral blood. The CDR3 bases are TGTGCCAGCAGCCAAGGGTATAGGAACACTGAAGCTTTCTTT. Amino acids: CASSQGYRNTEAFF.